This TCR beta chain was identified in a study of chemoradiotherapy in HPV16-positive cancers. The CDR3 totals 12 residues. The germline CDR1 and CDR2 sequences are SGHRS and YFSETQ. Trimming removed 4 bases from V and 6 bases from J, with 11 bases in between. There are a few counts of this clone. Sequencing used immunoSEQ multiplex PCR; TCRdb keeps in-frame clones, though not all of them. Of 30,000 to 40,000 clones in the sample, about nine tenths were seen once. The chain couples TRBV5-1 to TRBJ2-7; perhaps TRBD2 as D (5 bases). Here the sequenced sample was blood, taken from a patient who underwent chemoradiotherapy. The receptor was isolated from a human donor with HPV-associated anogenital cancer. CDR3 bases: TGCGCCAGCAGCCAGGACTCTACCGAGCAGTACTTC. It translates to CASSQDSTEQYF.